The rows below give T cell receptor beta chains drawn from one sample of a study of blood T cell repertoires in COVID-19. Data came from immunoSEQ multiplex PCR; TCRdb stores just in-frame clones and leaves some out. This table holds 140,000 to 150,000 clones, 88% found once. The sequencing sample was made of peripheral blood. The receptor source for this set is a man between 65 and 85 years old with acute or convalescent COVID-19. Each CDR3 is given without its conserved first and last residue. Each record gives: V gene, CDR3 length, CDR3 protein.

>TRBV29-1|13
SVLPGGGITYEQY
>TRBV5-1|13
ASSLGGQTRETQY
>TRBV5-4|12
ASSYTGRDYGYT
>TRBV7-3|12
ASSLDSRTDTQY
>TRBV28|12
ASSFGQGFTEAF
>TRBV6-5|12
ASSYRAGGGGYT
>TRBV19|13
ASSIARTGRSEQY
>TRBV5-6|14
ASSWWGTGANTEAF
>TRBV18|14
ASSLGTGAANYGYT
>TRBV15|14
ATSRDRGRFGTEAF
>TRBV6-2/TRBV6-3|13
ASSSTGLGNQPQH
>TRBV28|12
ASLRGGQNYGYT
>TRBV27|16
ASSLVGGRGQLNSPLH
>TRBV28|14
ASSPASAGYDYGYT
>TRBV28|10
AAHLFENTIY